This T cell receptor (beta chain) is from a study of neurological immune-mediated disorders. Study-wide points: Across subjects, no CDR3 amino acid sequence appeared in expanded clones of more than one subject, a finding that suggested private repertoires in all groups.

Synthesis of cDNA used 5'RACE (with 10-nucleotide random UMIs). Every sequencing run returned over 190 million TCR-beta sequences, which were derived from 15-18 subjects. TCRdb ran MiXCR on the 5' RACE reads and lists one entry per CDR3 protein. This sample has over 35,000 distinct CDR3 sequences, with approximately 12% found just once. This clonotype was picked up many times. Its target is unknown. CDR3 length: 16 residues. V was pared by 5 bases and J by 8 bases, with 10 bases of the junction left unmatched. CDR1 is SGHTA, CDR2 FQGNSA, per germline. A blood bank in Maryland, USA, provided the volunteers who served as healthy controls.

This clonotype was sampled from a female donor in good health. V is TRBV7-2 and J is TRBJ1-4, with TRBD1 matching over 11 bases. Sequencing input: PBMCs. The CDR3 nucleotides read TGTGCCAGCAGCCCCATTGGTGGGACAGGGGGGGAAAAACTGTTTTTT. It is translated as CASSPIGGTGGEKLFF.